Listed below are T cell receptor beta chains from one sample, sequenced in a study of shared clonotypes between healthy human individuals. Profiled with immunoSEQ multiplex PCR; TCRdb holds only in-frame clones, not every one. The table lists roughly 2.5 million clones, approximately 92% of them singletons. The sample was naive CD4+ T cells sorted from blood. These TCRs come from a man younger than 35 in good health. The CDR3 runs from the conserved cysteine through the conserved F or W. D genes are given only for firm matches. Size is omitted from some rows. Given values are once, few, many or a class for expanded clones.

cdr3_nt: TGTGCCCGAGGATCGGGTAACACTGAAGCTTTCTTT
cdr3_aa: CARGSGNTEAFF
d_call: -
clone_size: few
j_call: TRBJ1-1
cdr3_length: 12
v_call: TRBV30

cdr3_nt: TGTGCCAGCAGCTCTTGGACAGGGGGACCCTATGGCTACACCTTC
cdr3_aa: CASSSWTGGPYGYTF
d_call: TRBD1
clone_size: -
j_call: TRBJ1-2
cdr3_length: 15
v_call: TRBV5-4

cdr3_nt: TGCGCCAGCAGCTTGGCGGTTGCAGGGATTAACACCGGGGAGCTGTTTTTT
cdr3_aa: CASSLAVAGINTGELFF
d_call: -
clone_size: -
j_call: TRBJ2-2
cdr3_length: 17
v_call: TRBV5-1

cdr3_nt: TGTGCCAGCAGTGAATCAGGACAGGGCCTCTACGAGCAGTACTTC
cdr3_aa: CASSESGQGLYEQYF
d_call: TRBD1
clone_size: -
j_call: TRBJ2-7
cdr3_length: 15
v_call: TRBV6-1

cdr3_nt: TGTGCCAGCAGCCACAATGGTTTCAGGGGGGAGCAGTACTTC
cdr3_aa: CASSHNGFRGEQYF
d_call: TRBD1
clone_size: -
j_call: TRBJ2-7
cdr3_length: 14
v_call: TRBV7-2

cdr3_nt: TGCGCCAGCAGCCTCAGCGGGGGGGTCGCAGAGACCCAGTACTTC
cdr3_aa: CASSLSGGVAETQYF
d_call: TRBD2
clone_size: -
j_call: TRBJ2-5
cdr3_length: 15
v_call: TRBV5-1

cdr3_nt: TGTGCCAGTAATCACAGGGGTTTGGGAGAAAAACTGTTTTTT
cdr3_aa: CASNHRGLGEKLFF
d_call: TRBD1
clone_size: -
j_call: TRBJ1-4
cdr3_length: 14
v_call: TRBV19

cdr3_nt: TGTGCCATCAGTGAATCTAGCGGGAGGGAATCCTACAATGAGCAGTTCTTC
cdr3_aa: CAISESSGRESYNEQFF
d_call: TRBD2
clone_size: -
j_call: TRBJ2-1
cdr3_length: 17
v_call: TRBV10-3

cdr3_nt: TGTGCCAGCAGTGACAAGTCCTACGAGCAGTACTTC
cdr3_aa: CASSDKSYEQYF
d_call: -
clone_size: -
j_call: TRBJ2-7
cdr3_length: 12
v_call: TRBV25-1

cdr3_nt: TGTGCCAGCAGTTGGCGGGGCGGTGAGACCCAGTACTTC
cdr3_aa: CASSWRGGETQYF
d_call: -
clone_size: -
j_call: TRBJ2-5
cdr3_length: 13
v_call: TRBV27

cdr3_nt: TGTGCCAGCAGCGAAGGGACAGACTATGGCTACACCTTC
cdr3_aa: CASSEGTDYGYTF
d_call: TRBD1
clone_size: -
j_call: TRBJ1-2
cdr3_length: 13
v_call: TRBV7-2

cdr3_nt: TGTGCCAGCAGTTCCTTACGAGGCCCGAACACCGGGGAGCTGTTTTTT
cdr3_aa: CASSSLRGPNTGELFF
d_call: -
clone_size: -
j_call: TRBJ2-2
cdr3_length: 16
v_call: TRBV27

cdr3_nt: TGTGCCAGCAGCCAGTTACAGGGGCAAACCGGGGAGCTGTTTTTT
cdr3_aa: CASSQLQGQTGELFF
d_call: TRBD1
clone_size: -
j_call: TRBJ2-2
cdr3_length: 15
v_call: TRBV14

cdr3_nt: TGTGCCAGCAGTCAAGTCGGGTCCATTCCGGGTCACTCTGAAGCTTTCTTT
cdr3_aa: CASSQVGSIPGHSEAFF
d_call: -
clone_size: -
j_call: TRBJ1-1
cdr3_length: 17
v_call: TRBV27

cdr3_nt: TGTGCCAGCAGCGTAGGGACATATACCGGGGAGCAGTACTTC
cdr3_aa: CASSVGTYTGEQYF
d_call: -
clone_size: -
j_call: TRBJ2-7
cdr3_length: 14
v_call: TRBV9

cdr3_nt: TGTGCCACCCACCCTAGGGCAGCGAGGACCGGGGAGCTGTTTTTT
cdr3_aa: CATHPRAARTGELFF
d_call: -
clone_size: -
j_call: TRBJ2-2
cdr3_length: 15
v_call: TRBV28

cdr3_nt: TGTGCCAGCAGCTTGCCAGCCGGCAGGGGGCTAACGTACGAGCAGTACTTC
cdr3_aa: CASSLPAGRGLTYEQYF
d_call: TRBD1
clone_size: -
j_call: TRBJ2-7
cdr3_length: 17
v_call: TRBV5-4

cdr3_nt: TGTGCCAGCAGCGTAGATTTTGGTAGCTCTTTAAGCACAGATACGCAGTATTTT
cdr3_aa: CASSVDFGSSLSTDTQYF
d_call: -
clone_size: -
j_call: TRBJ2-3
cdr3_length: 18
v_call: TRBV9

cdr3_nt: TGTGCCCTAGGAGGACAGGGGAGCTATGGCTACACCTTC
cdr3_aa: CALGGQGSYGYTF
d_call: TRBD1
clone_size: -
j_call: TRBJ1-2
cdr3_length: 13
v_call: TRBV6-4

cdr3_nt: TGTGCCAGTAGTTTTTTGGACGGGAGCTCCTACGAGCAGTACTTC
cdr3_aa: CASSFLDGSSYEQYF
d_call: -
clone_size: -
j_call: TRBJ2-7
cdr3_length: 15
v_call: TRBV19

cdr3_nt: TGTGCCACCAGCAGAGCCTGGGAACCGGGACAGGGTTTTTCTGGAAACACCATATATTTT
cdr3_aa: CATSRAWEPGQGFSGNTIYF
d_call: TRBD1
clone_size: -
j_call: TRBJ1-3
cdr3_length: 20
v_call: TRBV15

cdr3_nt: TGTGCCAGCAGCGTAGCTGGAAGGACAGGAAACTATGGCTACACCTTC
cdr3_aa: CASSVAGRTGNYGYTF
d_call: TRBD1
clone_size: -
j_call: TRBJ1-2
cdr3_length: 16
v_call: TRBV9

cdr3_nt: TGTGCCAGTCGCTTAGGAGGGAGACCGCAGTACTTC
cdr3_aa: CASRLGGRPQYF
d_call: -
clone_size: -
j_call: TRBJ2-7
cdr3_length: 12
v_call: TRBV2

cdr3_nt: TGTGCCAGCTCACCATACAGGGCGCCAGATACGCAGTATTTT
cdr3_aa: CASSPYRAPDTQYF
d_call: -
clone_size: -
j_call: TRBJ2-3
cdr3_length: 14
v_call: TRBV18

cdr3_nt: TGTGCCAGTAGTACCTATCTCTCGGGGTTGGGAGTTCAGCCCCAGCATTTT
cdr3_aa: CASSTYLSGLGVQPQHF
d_call: -
clone_size: -
j_call: TRBJ1-5
cdr3_length: 17
v_call: TRBV19

cdr3_nt: TGTGCCAGCAGTGGGGCGAGGATCTACGAGCAGTACTTC
cdr3_aa: CASSGARIYEQYF
d_call: -
clone_size: once
j_call: TRBJ2-7
cdr3_length: 13
v_call: TRBV6-5

cdr3_nt: TGCGCCAGCAGCTCGGGACAGCCCTCCTACGAGCAGTACTTC
cdr3_aa: CASSSGQPSYEQYF
d_call: TRBD1
clone_size: once
j_call: TRBJ2-7
cdr3_length: 14
v_call: TRBV5-1

cdr3_nt: TGTGCCAGCAGTGGACAGTCGCTACTGAATGAAAAACTGTTTTTT
cdr3_aa: CASSGQSLLNEKLFF
d_call: -
clone_size: -
j_call: TRBJ1-4
cdr3_length: 15
v_call: TRBV2

cdr3_nt: TGCGCAAGTGGCAGGGGGCCGACCTACGAGCAGTACTTC
cdr3_aa: CASGRGPTYEQYF
d_call: TRBD1
clone_size: -
j_call: TRBJ2-7
cdr3_length: 13
v_call: TRBV5-1

cdr3_nt: TGTGCCAGCGCACAGGGGGCTGGCAATCAGCCCCAGCATTTT
cdr3_aa: CASAQGAGNQPQHF
d_call: TRBD1
clone_size: -
j_call: TRBJ1-5
cdr3_length: 14
v_call: TRBV6-6

cdr3_nt: TGTGCCACCAGCAACGGACGGGGATATAATTCACCCCTCCACTTT
cdr3_aa: CATSNGRGYNSPLHF
d_call: -
clone_size: -
j_call: TRBJ1-6
cdr3_length: 15
v_call: TRBV15

cdr3_nt: TGCGCCAGCAGCTCAGGACTGCTCCTCGCGAACACCGGGGAGCTGTTTTTT
cdr3_aa: CASSSGLLLANTGELFF
d_call: -
clone_size: -
j_call: TRBJ2-2
cdr3_length: 17
v_call: TRBV5-1

cdr3_nt: TGTGCCAGCAGCGTCCAGGAGGGGGCGCGGGGCTACACCTTC
cdr3_aa: CASSVQEGARGYTF
d_call: TRBD1
clone_size: -
j_call: TRBJ1-2
cdr3_length: 14
v_call: TRBV7-9

cdr3_nt: TGTGCCAGCAGCTCGAGGACAGGGGGAATCTACAATGAGCAGTTCTTC
cdr3_aa: CASSSRTGGIYNEQFF
d_call: TRBD1
clone_size: -
j_call: TRBJ2-1
cdr3_length: 16
v_call: TRBV7-9

cdr3_nt: TGTGCCAGCAGTGAATTACGTGGATCACCCCTCCACTTT
cdr3_aa: CASSELRGSPLHF
d_call: -
clone_size: few
j_call: TRBJ1-6
cdr3_length: 13
v_call: TRBV2

cdr3_nt: TGTGCCAGCAGTTACTCGAGACCATCAAACTCCTACGAGCAGTACTTC
cdr3_aa: CASSYSRPSNSYEQYF
d_call: -
clone_size: -
j_call: TRBJ2-7
cdr3_length: 16
v_call: TRBV6-8

cdr3_nt: TGCAGCGTGGACAGGGGCGCTTTCTTT
cdr3_aa: CSVDRGAFF
d_call: TRBD1
clone_size: -
j_call: TRBJ1-1
cdr3_length: 9
v_call: TRBV20-1

cdr3_nt: TGTGCCAGCAGTACCGGGACCCCGCGGGAGCAGTACTTC
cdr3_aa: CASSTGTPREQYF
d_call: -
clone_size: -
j_call: TRBJ2-7
cdr3_length: 13
v_call: TRBV7-8

cdr3_nt: TGTGCCAGCAGTGTCGGACGGTTTACGGATGGCTACACCTTC
cdr3_aa: CASSVGRFTDGYTF
d_call: -
clone_size: -
j_call: TRBJ1-2
cdr3_length: 14
v_call: TRBV2

cdr3_nt: TGCGCCAGCAGCCAAGAGGGAAGCGGGAGACGTCAAGAGACCCAGTACTTC
cdr3_aa: CASSQEGSGRRQETQYF
d_call: TRBD2
clone_size: -
j_call: TRBJ2-5
cdr3_length: 17
v_call: TRBV4-3

cdr3_nt: TGTGCCACCACGGATACAGGGGCTAACTATGGCTACACCTTC
cdr3_aa: CATTDTGANYGYTF
d_call: TRBD1
clone_size: -
j_call: TRBJ1-2
cdr3_length: 14
v_call: TRBV2

cdr3_nt: TGCGCCAGCAGCTTGAGTGGCGGTACCAGCACAGATACGCAGTATTTT
cdr3_aa: CASSLSGGTSTDTQYF
d_call: -
clone_size: -
j_call: TRBJ2-3
cdr3_length: 16
v_call: TRBV5-1

cdr3_nt: TGTGCCAGCAGCGAATCCCTTGGACCTAAATCCGTGCAGTACTTC
cdr3_aa: CASSESLGPKSVQYF
d_call: -
clone_size: -
j_call: TRBJ2-7
cdr3_length: 15
v_call: TRBV25-1

cdr3_nt: TGTGCCAGTAGTATGGGGGTAGCGGTGAACACCGGGGAGCTGTTTTTT
cdr3_aa: CASSMGVAVNTGELFF
d_call: -
clone_size: -
j_call: TRBJ2-2
cdr3_length: 16
v_call: TRBV19

cdr3_nt: TGCGCCAGCAGCTTGGGTTTACCGGGACAGGGGGGGAACACTGAAGCTTTCTTT
cdr3_aa: CASSLGLPGQGGNTEAFF
d_call: TRBD1
clone_size: -
j_call: TRBJ1-1
cdr3_length: 18
v_call: TRBV5-1

cdr3_nt: TGTGCCAGCTCACCCCCAGGGAGCTCCTACAATGAGCAGTTCTTC
cdr3_aa: CASSPPGSSYNEQFF
d_call: -
clone_size: once
j_call: TRBJ2-1
cdr3_length: 15
v_call: TRBV18

cdr3_nt: TGCGCCAGCAGAACAGACAACATGAACACTGAAGCTTTCTTT
cdr3_aa: CASRTDNMNTEAFF
d_call: -
clone_size: -
j_call: TRBJ1-1
cdr3_length: 14
v_call: TRBV5-1

cdr3_nt: TGTGCCAGCAGCTCAGGACAGGGGGCGGACTCTAACTATGGCTACACCTTC
cdr3_aa: CASSSGQGADSNYGYTF
d_call: TRBD1
clone_size: -
j_call: TRBJ1-2
cdr3_length: 17
v_call: TRBV5-4